These 32 T cell receptor beta chains share one sample of origin, sequenced in a study of beta chain features in type 1 diabetes. Isolated RNA was reverse transcribed in full, so expressed TCRB transcripts were sequenced. Libraries were prepared by immunoSEQ multiplex PCR; TCRdb keeps only in-frame clonotypes and omits some of them. This table holds 200,000 to 250,000 clones, roughly 11% found once. What was sequenced was central memory CD4+ T cells from blood. The source of these receptors is a man between 18 and 35 years old in good health.

The J gene is TRBJ2-1, the V gene TRBV7-2, with TRBD2 matching 11 bases. The CDR3 is made up of 18 amino acids. V shed 4 bases, J shed 1 base, and the junction held 9 bases outside the gene matches. Germline CDR1 is SGHTA and CDR2 is FQGNSA. The CDR3 DNA reads TGTGCCAGCAGCTCCCCGAGGGCTAGCGGGGGGTCCTACAATGAGCAGTTCTTC. It is translated as CASSSPRASGGSYNEQFF.

The sample holds a few counts of this clone. This chain links TRBV7-2 with TRBJ2-3; D is ambiguous. Germline values: CDR1 SGHTA, CDR2 FQGNSA. V was pared by 0 bases and J by 4 bases, with 5 bases between. The CDR3 spans 13 residues. DNA for the CDR3: TGTGCCAGCAGCTTAGCCAACTCAGATACGCAGTATTTT. The encoded protein is CASSLANSDTQYF.

This sequence joins TRBV7-2 and TRBJ2-2, with D unresolved. Looked up from germline, CDR1 is SGHTA and CDR2 is FQGNSA. V dropped 6 bases and J dropped 7 bases, with 9 bases sitting between them. The CDR3 length is 12 residues. CDR3 in DNA: TGTGCCAGCAGGCATCCCTTCGGGGAGCTGTTTTTT. This gives the protein CASRHPFGELFF.

This clone was seen only a few times. The CDR3 sequence: CASSPGPTSTDTQYF. The CDR3 region has the DNA TGCGCCAGCAGCCCGGGGCCCACTAGCACAGATACGCAGTATTTT. J is TRBJ2-3 and V is TRBV5-1, with D possibly being TRBD1 or TRBD2 (5 bases each). The CDR3 is made up of 15 amino acids. V lost 4 bases to trimming and J lost 0 bases, with 12 bases between them. Germline CDR1 reads SGHRS; CDR2 reads YFSETQ. The full variable domain, in which reference TRBV5-1 and TRBJ2-3 provide the parts outside the CDR3, is KAGVTQTPRYLIKTRGQQVTLSCSPISGHRSVSWYQQTPGQGLQFLFEYFSETQRNKGNFPGRFSGRQFSNSRSEMNVSTLELGDSALYLCASSPGPTSTDTQYFGPGTRLTVL.

The genes are TRBV4-3 and TRBJ2-7, with unresolved D. CDR3 length equals 14 residues. The germline V gene encodes CDR1 LGHNA and CDR2 YSLEER. V was pared by 5 bases and J by 3 bases, with 14 bases between. CDR3 sequence: CASSRSVQRYEQYF. The CDR3 DNA reads as TGCGCCAGCAGCAGATCTGTACAGCGCTACGAGCAGTACTTC.

This sequence joins TRBV4-1 and TRBJ2-7, with D perhaps assigned TRBD1 or TRBD2 (9 bases each). CDR1 is MGHRA, CDR2 YSYEKL, per germline. Between the trimmed V and J ends, which lost 1 base and 5 bases, there was a span of 24 bases. The CDR3 runs to 18 residues. The CDR3 coding sequence is TGCGCCAGCAGCCAAGCCCCTAGCGGGACAGGGTATTCCCACGAGCAGTACTTC. As protein: CASSQAPSGTGYSHEQYF.

A note on this clone: Other DNA sequences in this sample translate to the same CDR3. The chain employs TRBV7-2 and TRBJ2-3, with D tentatively TRBD1 (6 bases). Germline values: CDR1 SGHTA, CDR2 FQGNSA. The V end was cut by 5 bases, the J end by 1 base, with 13 bases between. CDR3 length: 15 residues. The CDR3 loop reads CASSPDRARTDTQYF. The CDR3 DNA follows: TGTGCCAGCAGCCCGGACAGAGCCCGCACAGATACGCAGTATTTT.

In its sample, this clone was seen many times. V and J are TRBV30 and TRBJ2-6, with TRBD2 as a possible D gene (6 bases). The CDR3 extends over 17 amino acids. The germline CDR1 and CDR2 sequences are GTSNPN and SVGIG (reference sequence). Trimming stripped 8 bases from V and 0 bases from J, with 20 bases between. CDR3 amino acids: CARGGSWVSSGANVLTF. In nucleotides, the CDR3 is TGTGCCCGCGGAGGGAGTTGGGTATCCTCTGGGGCCAACGTCCTGACTTTC. Full variable domain (rest looked up from reference TRBV30 and TRBJ2-6): SQTIHQWPATLVQPVGSPLSLECTVEGTSNPNLYWYRQAAGRGLQLLFYSVGIGQISSEVPQNLSASRPQDRQFILSSKKLLLSDSGFYLCARGGSWVSSGANVLTFGAGSRLTVL.

This clone occurred many times. The J gene is TRBJ1-3, the V gene TRBV4-1; D unclear. CDR1 is MGHRA, CDR2 YSYEKL, per germline. The CDR3 spans 17 residues. The ends were cut back, 2 bases at V and 0 bases at J, with 14 bases in the middle. CDR3 region: CASSQRRVQPSGNTIYF. CDR3 sequence (DNA): TGCGCCAGCAGCCAAAGACGGGTTCAGCCCTCTGGAAACACCATATATTTT.

Only a few counts were recorded for this clone. J is TRBJ2-1 and V is TRBV2; 8 nucleotides line up with TRBD2. The CDR3 length is 15 residues. With V trimmed by 5 bases and J by 4 bases, 7 bases remained unmatched. Germline V CDR1 and CDR2: SNHLY, FYNNEI. This CDR3 is CASSLPLADYNEQFF. The CDR3 region has the DNA TGTGCCAGCAGTTTACCACTAGCGGATTACAATGAGCAGTTCTTC.

The J gene is TRBJ2-3, the V gene TRBV14; D is ambiguous. The germline CDR1 and CDR2 sequences are SGHDN and FVKESK. Trimming removed 4 bases from V and 6 bases from J, with 14 bases in between. The CDR3 contains 14 residues. The CDR3 sequence: CASSPYTARDTQYF. The CDR3 DNA reads TGTGCCAGCAGCCCCTATACTGCGCGGGATACGCAGTATTTT.

The chain links TRBV28 to TRBJ2-3; D is possibly TRBD2 (5 bases). V lost 3 bases and J 1 base, leaving 5 bases between the germline ends. Germline V gene sequence: CDR1 MDHEN, CDR2 SYDVKM. The CDR3 is 13 amino acids. The CDR3 region is CASSLRGTDTQYF. CDR3 sequence (DNA): TGTGCCAGCAGTTTGAGGGGCACAGATACGCAGTATTTT.

This clone has only a few counts. This chain links TRBV7-8 with TRBJ1-4; unclear D gene. The CDR3 runs 15 residues. The germline CDR1 and CDR2 sequences are SGHVS and FQNEAQ. Between the trimmed V and J ends, which lost 2 bases and 8 bases, there was a span of 15 bases. CDR3 sequence: CASSLTRTPHEKLFF. The CDR3 nucleotides read TGTGCCAGCAGCTTAACCCGGACCCCACACGAAAAACTGTTTTTT. The whole variable domain, remainder taken from reference TRBV7-8 and TRBJ1-4, is GAGVSQSPRYKVAKRGQDVALRCDPISGHVSLFWYQQALGQGPEFLTYFQNEAQLDKSGLPSDRFFAERPEGSVSTLKIQRTQQEDSAVYLCASSLTRTPHEKLFFGSGTQLSVL.

The chain uses TRBV29-1 and TRBJ2-7; tentative D call: TRBD1 (6 bases). Trimming cost V 7 bases and J 2 bases, with 18 bases left between them. Germline lookup yields CDR1 SQVTM and CDR2 ANQGSEA. This CDR3 is 14 amino acids long. The DNA for the CDR3 is TGCAGCGCTAGAGAGCAGGGGTCTACCTACGAGCAGTACTTC. This sequence encodes CSAREQGSTYEQYF.

The rearrangement links TRBV5-6 to TRBJ2-1, with D perhaps assigned TRBD1 or TRBD2 (5 bases each). Germline CDR1 and CDR2: SGHDT and YYEEEE. V gave up 4 bases and J gave up 1 base, with 12 bases separating them. This CDR3 spans 15 amino acids. The CDR3, as DNA: TGTGCCAGCAGCCGGGACCCGGGTTCCTACAATGAGCAGTTCTTC. This encodes CASSRDPGSYNEQFF.

This chain connects TRBV7-9 to TRBJ2-7; D uncertain. CDR3 length: 12 amino acids. In germline, CDR1 is SEHNR, CDR2 FQNEAQ (reference sequence). Trimming cost V 4 bases and J 6 bases, with 10 bases left between them. CDR3 DNA sequence: TGTGCCAGCAGCTCGGGCCCTCTCGAGCAGTACTTC. It yields the protein CASSSGPLEQYF.

This clone was counted between two and nine times. The chain uses TRBV20-1 and TRBJ2-7, with unresolved D. V was trimmed by 8 bases and J by 9 bases, leaving 17 bases between them. The germline V gene encodes CDR1 DFQATT and CDR2 SNEGSKA (reference sequence). The CDR3 has 11 residues. The CDR3 protein is CSLQGLLGQYF. CDR3 in DNA: TGCAGTCTTCAAGGGCTGTTGGGGCAGTACTTC.

The chain combines TRBV2 with TRBJ1-2, with no clear D. The V end lost 3 bases, the J end lost 6 bases, and 14 bases lay between the germline ends. CDR1 is SNHLY, CDR2 FYNNEI, per germline. CDR3 length: 14 residues. CDR3 sequence: CASSDRTAADGYTF. As DNA, the CDR3 is TGTGCCAGCAGTGATAGGACGGCGGCTGATGGCTACACCTTC. The whole variable domain, filled in from reference TRBV2 and TRBJ1-2, reads EPEVTQTPSHQVTQMGQEVILRCVPISNHLYFYWYRQILGQKVEFLVSFYNNEISEKSEIFDDQFSVERPDGSNFTLKIRSTKLEDSAMYFCASSDRTAADGYTFGSGTRLTVV.

The chain uses TRBV4-3 and TRBJ2-3; D call uncertain. Trimming shortened V by 0 bases and J by 7 bases, and 8 bases separated the two germline ends. This CDR3 comprises 13 residues. The V gene's germline CDR1 is LGHNA and CDR2 YSLEER. This CDR3 is CASSQEDRNTQYF. The DNA for the CDR3 is TGCGCCAGCAGCCAAGAAGATAGAAATACGCAGTATTTT.

This clone was found many times. The genes are TRBV30 and TRBJ2-2; D is unresolved. The germline V gene has CDR1 GTSNPN and CDR2 SVGIG (reference sequence). The length of the CDR3 is 13 residues. Trimming removed 1 base from V and 6 bases from J, with 9 bases in between. Here the CDR3 reads CAWSGLLSGELFF. The CDR3 nucleotides read TGTGCCTGGAGTGGGTTGCTCTCCGGGGAGCTGTTTTTT.

The chain combines TRBV29-1 with TRBJ2-3; no reliable D call. V lost 8 bases and J 6 bases, leaving 15 bases between the germline ends. The CDR3 is 12 amino acids. In germline, CDR1 is SQVTM, CDR2 ANQGSEA. The CDR3 coding sequence is TGCAGCTTCTTGAAGAAGATGGATACGCAGTATTTT. This sequence encodes CSFLKKMDTQYF.

This clone has more than one count but fewer than ten. This sequence joins TRBV9 and TRBJ2-5; unclear D gene. The CDR3 loop spans 13 amino acids. Germline CDR1 reads SGDLS; CDR2 reads YYNGEE. Trimming left V 0 bases short and J 5 bases short, with 8 bases between. In DNA form, the CDR3 reads TGTGCCAGCAGCGTAGACCTTGGGGAGACCCAGTACTTC. It yields the protein CASSVDLGETQYF.

This clone has only a few counts. V is TRBV5-1 and J is TRBJ2-1; TRBD1 matches 9 bases. Trimming cost V 3 bases and J 7 bases; bases outside gene matches: 11. The germline V gene encodes CDR1 SGHRS and CDR2 YFSETQ. The CDR3 length is 16 residues. CDR3 sequence reads: CASSYSVGQGENEQFF. The DNA for the CDR3 is TGCGCCAGCAGCTATAGTGTGGGACAGGGAGAAAATGAGCAGTTCTTC.

The chain carries TRBV6-1 and TRBJ2-7, with TRBD2 matching over 9 bases. Trimming cost V 1 base and J 1 base; bases outside gene matches: 8. CDR1 is MNHNS, CDR2 SASEGT, per germline. This CDR3 is 17 amino acids long. CDR3 bases: TGTGCCAGCAGTGAAGGGCTGATAGCGGGGGTGTCCTACGAGCAGTACTTC. Translated, it gives CASSEGLIAGVSYEQYF.

This clone was detected only a few times. The chain uses TRBV10-3 and TRBJ2-5, with 12 bases lining up with TRBD2. The V gene end was trimmed by 0 bases and the J gene end by 5 bases; junction bases not matched to a gene: 7. CDR3 length: 17 amino acids. Germline V gene data show CDR1 as ENHRY and CDR2 as SYGVKD. CDR3 residues: CAISESTSGSLAETQYF. Here the CDR3 DNA reads TGTGCCATCAGTGAGTCGACTAGCGGGAGTTTGGCGGAGACCCAGTACTTC.

This clone was seen only a few times. A junction boundary mismatches the germline segment, possibly from a read error. This chain links TRBV30 with TRBJ1-5; D is undetermined. Germline loops: CDR1 GTSNPN, CDR2 SVGIG (reference sequence). This CDR3 has 15 residues. DNA for the CDR3: TGTTCCTGGAGTCCCACGGCGCAGCTCAATCAGCCCCAGCATTTT. Its translation: CSWSPTAQLNQPQHF.

This clone has more than one count but fewer than ten. A read error likely explains this, since a far larger clone differs by one base. The rearrangement joins TRBV4-1 to TRBJ2-1, with 13 bases that match TRBD2. Losses at the gene ends were 1 base for V and 9 bases for J; bases not matched to a gene: 12. The CDR3 spans 18 residues. Germline V gives CDR1 MGHRA, CDR2 YSYEKL. CDR3 region: CASSQAPDRTSGSPEQFF. In DNA form, the CDR3 reads TGCGCCAGCAGCCAAGCTCCGGACCGGACTAGCGGGAGCCCTGAGCAGTTCTTC.

This clone turned up a few times. This chain connects TRBV29-1 to TRBJ2-2; TRBD1 agrees at 9 bases. The V segment lost 7 bases and the J segment 1 base; nucleotides outside the gene matches: 4. Germline V gene data show CDR1 as SQVTM and CDR2 as ANQGSEA. The CDR3 has 14 amino acids. The CDR3 nucleotides read TGCAGCGCCGCGACAGGGGGGAACACCGGGGAGCTGTTTTTT. Its translation is CSAATGGNTGELFF.

This clone has only a few counts. The rearrangement links TRBV29-1 to TRBJ2-1, with 9 bases that match TRBD2. The CDR3 sequence is 14 residues long. Germline trimming cut 0 bases from V and 6 bases from J; bases unmatched to any gene: 3. Germline V gives CDR1 SQVTM, CDR2 ANQGSEA. CDR3 DNA: TGCAGCGTTGAAGATCTAGCGGGGATCAATGAGCAGTTCTTC. Encoded protein: CSVEDLAGINEQFF.

A word on this clone: Other DNA sequences in the same sample also yield this CDR3. V and J are TRBV29-1 and TRBJ1-1; D is undetermined. The germline V gene encodes CDR1 SQVTM and CDR2 ANQGSEA. The V and J ends lost 2 bases and 1 base respectively, with 8 bases between them. The CDR3 covers 13 residues. The CDR3 region is CSVEKGGNTEAFF. The CDR3 DNA sequence: TGCAGCGTTGAAAAGGGCGGGAACACTGAAGCTTTCTTT.

The chain joins TRBV7-9 to TRBJ1-2; D remains unclear. This CDR3 region has 11 residues. Looked up from germline, CDR1 is SEHNR and CDR2 is FQNEAQ (reference sequence). V was cut by 4 bases and J by 8 bases, with 8 bases left in between. The CDR3 nucleotides are TGTGCCAGCAGCTCATACGCCGGCTACACCTTC. This gives the protein CASSSYAGYTF. Full variable domain (remainder filled in from reference TRBV7-9 and TRBJ1-2): DTGVSQNPRHKITKRGQNVTFRCDPISEHNRLYWYRQTLGQGPEFLTYFQNEAQLEKSRLLSDRFSAERPKGSFSTLEIQRTEQGDSAMYLCASSSYAGYTFGSGTRLTVV.

This clone was detected ten times or more. The V call is TRBV7-9, the J call TRBJ1-4, with D unclear. The V end lost 5 bases, the J end lost 10 bases, and 11 bases lay between the germline ends. The CDR3 runs 12 residues. From germline, CDR1 is SEHNR and CDR2 FQNEAQ (reference sequence). The DNA for the CDR3 is TGTGCCAGCAGCCTCCAAGTAGGAAAACTGTTTTTT. Translation: CASSLQVGKLFF.